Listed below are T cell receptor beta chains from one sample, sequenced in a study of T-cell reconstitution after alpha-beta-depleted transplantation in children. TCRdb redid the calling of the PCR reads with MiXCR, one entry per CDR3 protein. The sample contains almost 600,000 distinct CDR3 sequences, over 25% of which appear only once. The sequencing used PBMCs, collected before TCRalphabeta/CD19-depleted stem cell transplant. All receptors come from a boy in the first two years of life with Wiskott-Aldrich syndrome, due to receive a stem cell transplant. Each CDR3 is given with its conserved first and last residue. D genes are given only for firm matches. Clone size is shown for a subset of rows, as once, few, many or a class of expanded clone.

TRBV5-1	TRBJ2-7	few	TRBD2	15	CASIDLRGDSYEQYF	TGCGCCAGCATCGACCTCCGGGGGGACTCCTACGAGCAGTACTTC
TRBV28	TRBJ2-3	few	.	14	CASSPPGYTDTQYF	TGTGCCAGCTCACCCCCAGGATACACAGATACGCAGTATTTT
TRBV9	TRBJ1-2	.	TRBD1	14	CASSAGDRGQGYTF	TGTGCCAGCAGCGCCGGGGACAGGGGGCAAGGCTACACCTTC
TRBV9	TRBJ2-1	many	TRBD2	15	CASSVGLAAYNEQFF	TGTGCCAGCAGCGTAGGACTAGCGGCTTACAATGAGCAGTTCTTC
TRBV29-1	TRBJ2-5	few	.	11	CSVEDWETQYF	TGCAGCGTTGAGGACTGGGAGACCCAGTACTTC
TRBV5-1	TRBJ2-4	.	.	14	CASSLIPSADIQYF	TGCGCCAGCAGCTTGATACCTAGCGCGGACATTCAGTACTTC
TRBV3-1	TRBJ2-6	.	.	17	CASSQDRGSSGANVLTF	TGTGCCAGCAGCCAGGACAGAGGGAGCTCTGGGGCCAACGTCCTGACTTTC
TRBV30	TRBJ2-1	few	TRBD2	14	CAWKRESSYNEQFF	TGTGCCTGGAAGCGGGAGAGCTCCTACAATGAGCAGTTCTTC
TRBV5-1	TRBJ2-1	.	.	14	CASSFGKQANEQFF	TGCGCCAGCAGCTTTGGTAAACAGGCCAATGAGCAGTTCTTC
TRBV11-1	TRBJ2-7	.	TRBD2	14	CASSRTSPTYEQYF	TGTGCCAGCAGCAGGACTAGCCCTACCTACGAGCAGTACTTC
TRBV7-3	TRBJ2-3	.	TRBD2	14	CASSLAEFTDTQYF	TGTGCCAGCAGCCTAGCGGAGTTCACAGATACGCAGTATTTT
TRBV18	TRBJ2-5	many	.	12	CASSPRQETQYF	TGCGCCAGCAGCCCACGGCAAGAGACCCAGTACTTC
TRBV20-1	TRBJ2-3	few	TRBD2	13	CSASRGSRDTQYF	TGCAGTGCTAGTCGCGGGAGTAGGGATACGCAGTATTTT
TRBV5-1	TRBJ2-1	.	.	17	CASKKIPGKDDYNEQFF	TGCGCCAGCAAAAAAATCCCCGGGAAAGACGATTACAATGAGCAGTTCTTC
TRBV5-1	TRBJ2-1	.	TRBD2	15	CASSLAGRNYNEQFF	TGCGCCAGCAGCTTGGCCGGGAGGAACTACAATGAGCAGTTCTTC
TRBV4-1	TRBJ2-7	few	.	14	CASSQDRQAYEQYF	TGCGCCAGCAGCCAAGATCGCCAAGCCTACGAGCAGTACTTC
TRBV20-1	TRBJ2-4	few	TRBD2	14	CSAGLAGAKNIQYF	TGCAGTGCCGGGCTAGCGGGAGCCAAAAACATTCAGTACTTC
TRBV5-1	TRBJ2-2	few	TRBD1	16	CASSRGPGTGTGELFF	TGCGCCAGCAGCAGGGGACCCGGGACAGGGACCGGGGAGCTGTTTTTT
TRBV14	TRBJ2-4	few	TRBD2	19	CASSQGLASGLLAKNIQYF	TGTGCCAGCAGCCAAGGACTAGCTTCAGGACTCCTAGCCAAAAACATTCAGTACTTC
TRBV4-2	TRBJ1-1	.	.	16	CASSQASGPTNTEAFF	TGTGCCAGCAGCCAAGCCAGCGGGCCGACGAACACTGAAGCTTTCTTT
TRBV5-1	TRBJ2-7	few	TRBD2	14	CASSIGTSGLEQYF	TGCGCCAGCAGCATAGGGACTAGCGGGCTCGAGCAGTACTTC
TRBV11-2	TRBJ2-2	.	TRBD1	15	CASSSGTGITGELFF	TGTGCCAGCAGCTCAGGGACAGGAATCACCGGGGAGCTGTTTTTT
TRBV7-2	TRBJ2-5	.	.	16	CASSLTWSGSQETQYF	TGTGCCAGCAGCTTGACCTGGAGCGGCTCCCAAGAGACCCAGTACTTC
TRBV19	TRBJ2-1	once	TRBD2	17	CASSKRMAGGGGNEQFF	TGTGCCAGTAGTAAGAGAATGGCGGGAGGTGGGGGCAATGAGCAGTTCTTC
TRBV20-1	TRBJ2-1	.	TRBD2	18	CSASPLAGVGGTNNEQFF	TGCAGTGCTAGCCCGCTAGCGGGAGTAGGGGGGACCAACAATGAGCAGTTCTTC
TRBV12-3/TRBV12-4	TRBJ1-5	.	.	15	CASSLKGISNQPQHF	TGTGCCAGCAGTTTAAAGGGGATTAGCAATCAGCCCCAGCATTTT
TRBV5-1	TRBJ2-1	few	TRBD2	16	CASSWGGGRPYNEQFF	TGCGCCAGCAGCTGGGGGGGCGGGAGGCCATACAATGAGCAGTTCTTC
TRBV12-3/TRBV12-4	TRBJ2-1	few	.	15	CASRTTGPSYNEQFF	TGTGCCAGCAGAACCACTGGTCCCTCCTACAATGAGCAGTTCTTC
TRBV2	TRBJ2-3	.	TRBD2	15	CASSVGLPSTDTQYF	TGTGCCAGCAGTGTGGGACTACCAAGCACAGATACGCAGTATTTT
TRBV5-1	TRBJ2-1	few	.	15	CASSLGGNFYNEQFF	TGCGCCAGCAGCTTGGGGGGAAATTTCTACAATGAGCAGTTCTTC
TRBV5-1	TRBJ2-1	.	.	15	CASSLALAFYNEQFF	TGCGCCAGCAGCTTGGCTCTAGCGTTCTACAATGAGCAGTTCTTC
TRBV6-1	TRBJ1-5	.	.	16	CASSEAGARVGQPQHF	TGTGCCAGCAGTGAAGCGGGGGCAAGGGTGGGGCAGCCCCAGCATTTT
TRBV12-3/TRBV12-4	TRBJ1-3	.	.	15	CASTERESSGNTIYF	TGTGCCAGCACCGAAAGGGAGAGCTCTGGAAACACCATATATTTT
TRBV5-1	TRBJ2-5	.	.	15	CASSVEVQGRETQYF	TGCGCCAGCAGCGTGGAAGTCCAGGGGAGGGAGACCCAGTACTTC
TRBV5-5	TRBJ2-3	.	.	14	CASSLSQFTDTQYF	TGTGCCAGCAGCTTGAGCCAGTTCACAGATACGCAGTATTTT
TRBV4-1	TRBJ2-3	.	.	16	CASSLPPRTARNTQYF	TGCGCCAGCAGCCTGCCACCTCGGACGGCCCGGAATACGCAGTATTTT
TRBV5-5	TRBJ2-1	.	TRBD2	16	CASSLGSWREYNEQFF	TGTGCCAGCAGCTTGGGCTCTTGGCGGGAGTACAATGAGCAGTTCTTC
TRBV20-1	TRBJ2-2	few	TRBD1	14	CSATRQGGTGELFF	TGCAGTGCTACCCGACAGGGTGGGACCGGGGAGCTGTTTTTT
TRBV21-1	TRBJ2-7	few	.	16	CASSKKGARLQNEQYF	TGTGCCAGCAGCAAAAAGGGGGCCCGCCTTCAAAACGAGCAGTACTTC
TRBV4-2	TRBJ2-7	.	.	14	CASRLYRSSYEQYF	TGTGCCAGCAGGCTTTACAGGAGCTCCTACGAGCAGTACTTC
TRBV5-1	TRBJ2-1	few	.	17	CASSSLTGTPTNNEQFF	TGCGCCAGCAGCTCCCTAACAGGGACACCAACTAACAATGAGCAGTTCTTC
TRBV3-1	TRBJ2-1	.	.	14	CASSSWTRYNEQFF	TGTGCCAGCAGCTCCTGGACCCGCTACAATGAGCAGTTCTTC
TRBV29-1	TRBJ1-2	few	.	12	CSVVDGNYGYTF	TGCAGCGTCGTGGACGGGAACTATGGCTACACCTTC
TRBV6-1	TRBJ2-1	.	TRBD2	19	CASSRGLAGTRTFYNEQFF	TGTGCCAGCAGCCGCGGACTAGCGGGGACTCGAACCTTCTACAATGAGCAGTTCTTC
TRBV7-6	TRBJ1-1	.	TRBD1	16	CASSRQGARITSEAFF	TGTGCCAGCAGCCGACAGGGGGCTCGTATAACTTCTGAAGCTTTCTTT
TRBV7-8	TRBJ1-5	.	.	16	CASSLEGGAVNQPQHF	TGTGCCAGCAGCTTAGAAGGGGGGGCAGTTAATCAGCCCCAGCATTTT
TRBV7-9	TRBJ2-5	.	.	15	CASSLPQGREETQYF	TGTGCCAGCAGCTTACCTCAGGGGCGAGAAGAGACCCAGTACTTC
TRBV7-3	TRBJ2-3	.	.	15	CASRYRTPSTDTQYF	TGTGCCAGCAGGTACAGGACCCCTAGCACAGATACGCAGTATTTT
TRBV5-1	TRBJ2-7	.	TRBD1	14	CASSPWTGLYEQYF	TGCGCCAGCAGCCCATGGACAGGCCTCTACGAGCAGTACTTC
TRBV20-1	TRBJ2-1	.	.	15	CSARVSGRDPNEQFF	TGCAGTGCTAGAGTTTCGGGGCGGGATCCCAATGAGCAGTTCTTC
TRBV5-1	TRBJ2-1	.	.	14	CASRDASSSDEQFF	TGCGCCAGCAGAGATGCCTCTAGTTCCGATGAGCAGTTCTTC
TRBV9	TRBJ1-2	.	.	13	CASSVVEGGGYTF	TGTGCCAGCAGCGTAGTGGAGGGCGGAGGCTACACCTTC
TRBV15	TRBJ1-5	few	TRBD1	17	CATSSGQGWTSNQPQHF	TGTGCCACCAGCAGCGGACAGGGATGGACGAGCAATCAGCCCCAGCATTTT
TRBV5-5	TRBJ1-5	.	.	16	CASSLLGQFANQPQHF	TGTGCCAGCAGCCTGCTGGGGCAGTTCGCCAATCAGCCCCAGCATTTT
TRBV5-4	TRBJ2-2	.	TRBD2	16	CASSHLAGANTGELFF	TGTGCCAGCAGTCACCTAGCGGGAGCGAACACCGGGGAGCTGTTTTTT